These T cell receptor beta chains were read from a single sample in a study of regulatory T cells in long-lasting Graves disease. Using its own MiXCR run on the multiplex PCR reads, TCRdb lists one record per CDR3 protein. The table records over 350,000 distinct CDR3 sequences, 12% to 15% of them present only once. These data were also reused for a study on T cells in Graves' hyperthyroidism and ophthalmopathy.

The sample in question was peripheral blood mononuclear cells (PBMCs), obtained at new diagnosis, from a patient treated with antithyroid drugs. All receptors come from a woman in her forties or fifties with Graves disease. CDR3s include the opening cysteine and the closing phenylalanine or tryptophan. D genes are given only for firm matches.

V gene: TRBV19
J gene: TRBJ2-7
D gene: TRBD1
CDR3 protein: CASSILTGSSEQYF

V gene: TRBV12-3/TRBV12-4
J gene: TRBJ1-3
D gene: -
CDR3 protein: CASTPFQAAPGNTIYF

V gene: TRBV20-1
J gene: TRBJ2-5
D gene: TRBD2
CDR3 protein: CSARGPRERGKEETQYF

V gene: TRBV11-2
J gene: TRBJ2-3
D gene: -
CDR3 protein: CASSLDSLAIRTDTQYF

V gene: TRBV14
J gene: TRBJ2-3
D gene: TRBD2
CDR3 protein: CASRQAGGGDTQYF

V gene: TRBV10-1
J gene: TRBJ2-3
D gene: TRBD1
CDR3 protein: CASSDQTGGAADTQYF

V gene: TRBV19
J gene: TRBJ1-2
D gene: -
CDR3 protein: CASIKGCYGYTF

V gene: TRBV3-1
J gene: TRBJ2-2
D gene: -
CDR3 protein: CASSQDTSGDTGELFF

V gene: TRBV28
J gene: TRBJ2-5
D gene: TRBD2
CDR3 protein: CASSPHYTAGGGQETQYF

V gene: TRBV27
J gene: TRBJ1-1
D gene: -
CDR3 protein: CASSKTAEHSEAFF

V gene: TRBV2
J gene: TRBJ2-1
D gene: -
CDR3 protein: CASRRELYNEQFF

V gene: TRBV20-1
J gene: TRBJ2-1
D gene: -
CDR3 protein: CSGGLPYNEQFF

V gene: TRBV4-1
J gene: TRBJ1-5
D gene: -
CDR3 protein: CASSQGLPIQPQHF

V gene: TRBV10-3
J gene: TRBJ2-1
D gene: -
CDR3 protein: CAISESTQGWHNEQFF

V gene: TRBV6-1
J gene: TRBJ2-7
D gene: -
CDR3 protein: CASSPPPGTKDEQYF

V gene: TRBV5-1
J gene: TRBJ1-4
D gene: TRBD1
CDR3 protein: CASSPSITGGGTNEKLFF

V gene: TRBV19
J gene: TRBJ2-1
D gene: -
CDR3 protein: CASSIQGGWENEQFF

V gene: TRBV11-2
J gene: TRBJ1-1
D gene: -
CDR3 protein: CASRSGGLAAFF

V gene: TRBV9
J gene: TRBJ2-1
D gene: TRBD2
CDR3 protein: CASNGASGRVYNEQFF

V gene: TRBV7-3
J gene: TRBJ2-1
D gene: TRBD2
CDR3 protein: CASSYSGSSHNEQFF

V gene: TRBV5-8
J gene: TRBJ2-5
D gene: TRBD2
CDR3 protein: CASSKGLAELQETQYF

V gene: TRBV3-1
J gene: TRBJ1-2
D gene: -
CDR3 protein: CASGQVRGRYGYTF

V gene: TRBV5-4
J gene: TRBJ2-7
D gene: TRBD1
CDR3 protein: CASSRDREAYEQYF

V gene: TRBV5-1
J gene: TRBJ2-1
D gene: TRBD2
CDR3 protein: CASSLTSGSYSEQFF

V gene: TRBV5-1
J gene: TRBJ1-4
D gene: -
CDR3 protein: CASSLEDGGGEKLFF

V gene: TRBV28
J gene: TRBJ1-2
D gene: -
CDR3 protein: CASSPNGGGIDGYTF

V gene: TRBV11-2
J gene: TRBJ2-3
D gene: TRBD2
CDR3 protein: CASSDRGGPFEDTQYF

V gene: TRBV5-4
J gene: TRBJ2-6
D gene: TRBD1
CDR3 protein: CASSPGQGLSGANVLTF

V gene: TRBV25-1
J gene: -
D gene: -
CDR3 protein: CASGVSPTHEQFF

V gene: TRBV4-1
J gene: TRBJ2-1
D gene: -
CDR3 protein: CASSPSGYPYNEQFF

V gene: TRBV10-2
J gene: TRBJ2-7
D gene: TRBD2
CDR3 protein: CASSGYGRAYEQYF

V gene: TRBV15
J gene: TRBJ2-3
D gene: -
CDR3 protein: CATSSPPWDTQYF

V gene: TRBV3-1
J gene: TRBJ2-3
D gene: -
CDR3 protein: CASSLRVTRLTDTQYF

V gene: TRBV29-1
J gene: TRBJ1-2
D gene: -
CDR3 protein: CSVERYRGSDSTF

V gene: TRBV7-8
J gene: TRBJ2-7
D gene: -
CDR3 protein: CASSSLAGLSYEQYF

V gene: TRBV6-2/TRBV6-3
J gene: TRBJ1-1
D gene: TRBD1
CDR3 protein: CASISGTEIEAFF

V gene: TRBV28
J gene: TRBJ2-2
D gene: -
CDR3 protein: CASSLSAAGELFF

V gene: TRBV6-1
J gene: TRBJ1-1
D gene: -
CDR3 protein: CASRSQGISTEAFF

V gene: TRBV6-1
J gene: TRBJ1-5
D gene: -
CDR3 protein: CASSEGGGQPQHF

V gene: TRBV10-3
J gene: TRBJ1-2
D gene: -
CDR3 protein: CAITAGVDYGYTF

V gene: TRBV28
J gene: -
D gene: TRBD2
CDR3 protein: CASIQASGSFYEQYF

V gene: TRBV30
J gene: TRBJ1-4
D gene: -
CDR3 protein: CAWSVPGLRGEKLFF

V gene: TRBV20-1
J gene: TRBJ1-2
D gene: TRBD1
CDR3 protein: CSAPPGTGIYGYTF

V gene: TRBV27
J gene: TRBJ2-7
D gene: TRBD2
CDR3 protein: CASSQRTSGSNEQYF

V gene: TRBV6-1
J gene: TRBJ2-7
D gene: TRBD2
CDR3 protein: CASRRLAGTYEQYF

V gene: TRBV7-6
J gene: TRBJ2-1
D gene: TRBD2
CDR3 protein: CASSLVLAGTSGNEQFF

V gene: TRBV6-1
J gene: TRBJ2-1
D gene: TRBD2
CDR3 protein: CASSPGTSGGLASYNEQFF

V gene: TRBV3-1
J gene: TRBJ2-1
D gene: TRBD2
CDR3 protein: CASSQGLAGAAEQFF

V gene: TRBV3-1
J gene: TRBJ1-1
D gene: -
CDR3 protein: CASSLGGGVAFF